One sample yielded the 16 T cell receptor beta chains listed below, sequenced in a study of blood T cell repertoires in COVID-19. Measured with immunoSEQ multiplex PCR; TCRdb has only the in-frame clones, and not every one. The sample holds about 230,000 clones, 75% to 85% seen once. Sequencing was carried out using peripheral blood. The receptors were sampled from a woman between 50 and 59 years old with acute or convalescent COVID-19.

The chain couples TRBV10-3 to TRBJ1-5; TRBD1 aligns across 9 bases. The CDR3 length is 14 residues. V was clipped by 10 bases and J by 4 bases; unmatched bases: 8. In germline, CDR1 is ENHRY, CDR2 SYGVKD. The CDR3 loop is CATTGQGLNQPQHF. The CDR3 bases are TGTGCCACGACCGGACAGGGGCTTAATCAGCCCCAGCATTTT.

CDR3 coding DNA: TGTGCCACCAGCAGAGATGGGGCCGGCGCGGAAAAACTGTTTTTT. Translated: CATSRDGAGAEKLFF. The chain has TRBV15 and TRBJ1-4, with D perhaps matching TRBD1 (5 bases). Between the trimmed V and J ends, which lost 0 bases and 8 bases, there was a span of 13 bases. CDR3 length: 15 residues. From germline, CDR1 is LNHNV and CDR2 YYDKDF (reference sequence).

The chain carries TRBV30 and TRBJ2-3; no firm D call. V lost 2 bases and J 0 bases, leaving 3 bases between the germline ends. The CDR3 spans 12 residues. Germline values: CDR1 GTSNPN, CDR2 SVGIG (reference sequence). The CDR3 here is CAWSISTDTQYF. CDR3 nucleotide sequence: TGTGCCTGGAGTATAAGCACAGATACGCAGTATTTT.

V gene TRBV6-4 combines with J gene TRBJ1-2, with 7 bases lining up with TRBD1. This CDR3 has 16 residues. Germline CDR1 reads MRHNA; CDR2 reads SNTAGT. The junction had 15 bases not matched to a gene; V was cut back by 7 bases and J by 4 bases. The CDR3 loop reads CASTPFAGTVIYGYTF. CDR3 coding DNA: TGTGCCAGCACTCCTTTTGCCGGGACAGTGATCTATGGCTACACCTTC.

The J gene is TRBJ1-6, the V gene TRBV7-9; 7 bases match TRBD1. The CDR3 length is 15 residues. Germline CDR1 and CDR2: SEHNR and FQNEAQ (reference sequence). V shed 0 bases and J 9 bases; nucleotides not matched to a gene: 5. The CDR3 nucleotides are TGTGCCAGCAGCTTAGCGCGGGACAGCTTTTCACCCCTCCACTTT. Its protein product is CASSLARDSFSPLHF. Combining the CDR3 with reference TRBV7-9 and TRBJ1-6 gives the whole variable domain DTGVSQNPRHKITKRGQNVTFRCDPISEHNRLYWYRQTLGQGPEFLTYFQNEAQLEKSRLLSDRFSAERPKGSFSTLEIQRTEQGDSAMYLCASSLARDSFSPLHFGNGTRLTVT.

This clone was recorded once. The gene calls are TRBV29-1 and TRBJ2-7, with D possibly matching TRBD2 (6 bases). The CDR3 spans 17 residues. Germline CDR1 reads SQVTM; CDR2 reads ANQGSEA. Trimming removed 0 bases at V and 3 bases at J, with 21 bases between. CDR3 DNA sequence: TGCAGCGTTGAAGATTCGGGGGACGGGTCTTTCGGCTACGAGCAGTACTTC. Its protein product is CSVEDSGDGSFGYEQYF.

V and J are TRBV6-5 and TRBJ1-4; TRBD1 matches 7 bases. Germline CDR1 reads MNHEY; CDR2 reads SVGAGI. This CDR3 has 15 residues. V lost 6 bases to trimming and J lost 0 bases; unmatched junction nucleotides: 4. DNA of the CDR3: TGTGCCAGCAGAGGCACAGGGGCAACTAATGAAAAACTGTTTTTT. This translates into CASRGTGATNEKLFF.

This sequence joins TRBV5-4 and TRBJ2-1; 8 bases fit TRBD1. CDR3 length equals 15 residues. Germline V gene lookup returns CDR1 SGHNT and CDR2 YYREEE (reference sequence). V gave up 4 bases and J gave up 4 bases; unmatched junction bases: 7. CDR3 nucleotides: TGTGCCAGCAGCGCTGGACAGGGTTCGTACAATGAGCAGTTCTTC. Encoded protein: CASSAGQGSYNEQFF.

The CDR3 sequence is CAISGTDSGNTIYF. The CDR3 DNA follows: TGTGCCATCTCAGGCACCGACTCTGGAAACACCATATATTTT. This sequence joins TRBV28 and TRBJ1-3; unclear D gene. V dropped 10 bases and J dropped 0 bases, with 13 bases sitting between them. CDR1 and CDR2 (germline): MDHEN, SYDVKM. The CDR3 consists of 14 residues.

The rearrangement uses TRBV29-1 and TRBJ2-2; no reliable D call. Germline V lookup: CDR1 SQVTM, CDR2 ANQGSEA. This CDR3 has 15 amino acids. Trimming pared 3 bases from V and 1 base from J, leaving 12 bases between. The chain's CDR3 is CSVESSPGNTGELFF. The CDR3 coding sequence is TGCAGCGTTGAGTCCAGCCCAGGGAACACCGGGGAGCTGTTTTTT.

The chain joins TRBV19 to TRBJ1-1, with D perhaps matching TRBD1 (5 bases). Germline CDR1 reads LNHDA; CDR2 reads SQIVND (reference sequence). The CDR3 spans 13 residues. Trimming left V 5 bases short and J 0 bases short, with 7 bases between. The CDR3: CASSPGMNTEAFF. The CDR3 DNA sequence: TGTGCCAGTAGTCCAGGGATGAACACTGAAGCTTTCTTT.

The chain joins TRBV25-1 to TRBJ1-5; tentatively, D is TRBD1 (6 bases). The CDR3 is 15 amino acids. With 4 bases removed from V and 2 bases from J, the gap between germline ends came to 12 bases. Germline lookup yields CDR1 MGHDK and CDR2 SYGVNS. The CDR3 here is CASSGNRVRNQPQHF. The CDR3, as DNA: TGTGCCAGCAGTGGAAACAGGGTTCGCAATCAGCCCCAGCATTTT. The full variable domain, its missing parts supplied by reference TRBV25-1 and TRBJ1-5, is EADIYQTPRYLVIGTGKKITLECSQTMGHDKMYWYQQDPGMELHLIHYSYGVNSTEKGDLSSESTVSRIRTEHFPLTLESARPSHTSQYLCASSGNRVRNQPQHFGDGTRLSIL.

The table lists this clone with a count of one. J is TRBJ2-7 and V is TRBV11-2; D perhaps matches TRBD1 (6 bases). The ends were cut back, 3 bases at V and 0 bases at J, with 18 bases in the middle. The CDR3 covers 17 residues. Germline CDR1 SGHAT, CDR2 FQNNGV. The CDR3 sequence is CASSFGTFRISSYEQYF. The CDR3 bases are TGTGCCAGCAGCTTTGGGACATTCCGTATTAGCTCCTACGAGCAGTACTTC.

The chain employs TRBV21-1 and TRBJ1-6; the table assigns TRBD1, which was not confirmed against the DNA. TRBV21-1 is a pseudogene locus. The CDR3 contains 18 residues. CDR3 nucleotides: TGTGCCAGCAGCGGCCAAAAGGGTAGGACAGCGCCTAGTTCACCCCTCCACTTT. Translated, it gives CASSGQKGRTAPSSPLHF.

V and J are TRBV11-2 and TRBJ2-7; D gene unclear. The CDR3 extends over 13 amino acids. Germline loops: CDR1 SGHAT, CDR2 FQNNGV. Trimming removed 1 base from V and 4 bases from J, with 8 bases in between. CDR3 amino acids: CASSLVPAYEQYF. In DNA, the CDR3 is TGTGCCAGCAGCTTAGTCCCAGCGTACGAGCAGTACTTC.

The chain is built from TRBV2 and TRBJ2-3; a weak D match, TRBD1 (6 bases). The CDR3 is made up of 13 amino acids. V lost 4 bases and J 6 bases, leaving 11 bases between the germline ends. Germline-derived CDR1 and CDR2 are SNHLY and FYNNEI. As DNA, the CDR3 is TGTGCCAGCAGTGGGACAGAGTTGGATACGCAGTATTTT. The encoded protein is CASSGTELDTQYF.